The present TCR beta chain was sequenced within a study of tumor-infiltrating lymphocytes in primary liver carcinoma. Study as a whole: Each sample had roughly 3.65 to 7.5 million productive TCRbeta reads regardless of tissue type. The study, taken as a whole, reports: Relative to blood, tumors carried a significantly larger fraction of the repertoire in their top 250 clones (p = 0.039). Tumor-adjacent and tumor-blood pairs shared less of their repertoires than tumor region pairs shared.

Concerning this clonotype: The antigen remains undetermined.

The blood RNA (from unsorted whole blood) was obtained, and germline DNA was also extracted. The researchers drew 4 to 4.5 milliliters of peripheral blood before surgery. Trimming left V 0 bases short and J 3 bases short, with 12 bases between. Germline CDR1 reads MGHRA; CDR2 reads YSYEKL. This CDR3 spans 15 amino acids. TCR beta cDNA was prepared out of 450 to 500 ng total RNA by means of a constant-region primer. TCR beta libraries came from three nested multiplex PCR rounds using slightly modified ARM-PCR. TRBV1-TRBV30 forward primers and a C-beta reverse primer were used in the first two PCR rounds, which each ran for about 10 cycles. TCRdb re-called the multiplex PCR reads through MiXCR, storing one row per CDR3 protein. The sample holds 150,000 to 200,000 distinct CDR3 sequences, 60% seen once.

This TCR came from a man aged 40-49 years with primary liver carcinoma and hepatitis B virus infection. Sequenced input: peripheral blood. The rearrangement links TRBV4-1 to TRBJ2-7, with D perhaps TRBD1 or TRBD2 (5 bases each). CDR3 amino acids: CASSQDADTSYEQYF. The CDR3 DNA sequence: TGCGCCAGCAGCCAAGATGCGGACACTAGCTACGAGCAGTACTTC.